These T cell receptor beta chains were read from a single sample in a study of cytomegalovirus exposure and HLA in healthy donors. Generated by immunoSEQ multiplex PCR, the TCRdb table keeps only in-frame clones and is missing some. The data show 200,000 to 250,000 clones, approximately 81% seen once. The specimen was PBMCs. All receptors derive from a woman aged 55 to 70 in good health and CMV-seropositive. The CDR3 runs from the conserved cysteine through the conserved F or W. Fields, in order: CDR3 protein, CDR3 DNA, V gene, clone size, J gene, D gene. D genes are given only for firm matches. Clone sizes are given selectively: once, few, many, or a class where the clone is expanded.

CDR3aa: CARSPGQDTLESNQPQHF
CDR3nt: TGTGCCAGAAGCCCAGGACAGGATACTTTGGAAAGCAATCAGCCCCAGCATTTT
v_gene: TRBV5-3
abundance: NA
j_gene: TRBJ1-5
d_gene: TRBD1

CDR3aa: CASSLVEGTPLHF
CDR3nt: TGCGCCAGCAGCTTGGTGGAGGGGACACCCCTCCACTTT
v_gene: TRBV5-1
abundance: NA
j_gene: TRBJ1-6
d_gene: NA

CDR3aa: CASQAEPISYEQYF
CDR3nt: TGTGCCAGCCAAGCGGAACCCATCTCCTACGAGCAGTACTTC
v_gene: TRBV6-1
abundance: NA
j_gene: TRBJ2-7
d_gene: NA

CDR3aa: CASTGTAFSGNTIYF
CDR3nt: TGTGCCAGCACTGGGACAGCCTTCTCTGGAAACACCATATATTTT
v_gene: TRBV6-5
abundance: NA
j_gene: TRBJ1-3
d_gene: TRBD1

CDR3aa: CASGGEGRFGYEQYF
CDR3nt: TGTGCCAGCGGCGGGGAGGGGAGGTTCGGCTACGAGCAGTACTTC
v_gene: TRBV7-9
abundance: NA
j_gene: TRBJ2-7
d_gene: TRBD2

CDR3aa: CASTQRRDRYKKLFF
CDR3nt: TGTGCCAGCACCCAAAGGAGGGACAGATATAAAAAACTGTTTTTT
v_gene: TRBV7-9
abundance: NA
j_gene: TRBJ1-4
d_gene: TRBD1

CDR3aa: CASSPSLGRGHSNQPQHF
CDR3nt: TGTGCCAGCAGCCCCTCCTTAGGCAGGGGCCATAGCAATCAGCCCCAGCATTTT
v_gene: TRBV2
abundance: NA
j_gene: TRBJ1-5
d_gene: NA

CDR3aa: CASGSLAYEQFF
CDR3nt: TGTGCTAGTGGTTCCTTAGCGTATGAGCAGTTCTTC
v_gene: TRBV12-5
abundance: NA
j_gene: TRBJ2-1
d_gene: NA

CDR3aa: CASSSTGTAGEKLFF
CDR3nt: TGTGCCAGCAGCTCTACAGGGACGGCAGGGGAAAAACTGTTTTTT
v_gene: TRBV5-4
abundance: NA
j_gene: TRBJ1-4
d_gene: NA

CDR3aa: CASSLRTGRAGAEAFF
CDR3nt: TGTGCCAGCAGCCTCCGGACGGGCAGGGCGGGGGCTGAAGCTTTCTTT
v_gene: TRBV5-4
abundance: NA
j_gene: TRBJ1-1
d_gene: NA

CDR3aa: CSSSVGTNYGYTF
CDR3nt: TGTTCCAGCAGCGTCGGGACTAACTATGGCTACACCTTC
v_gene: TRBV7-9
abundance: NA
j_gene: TRBJ1-2
d_gene: NA

CDR3aa: CASSPTGGNNEQFF
CDR3nt: TGTGCCAGCAGCCCGACAGGCGGAAACAATGAGCAGTTCTTC
v_gene: TRBV9
abundance: NA
j_gene: TRBJ2-1
d_gene: NA

CDR3aa: CASRQFSGNTIYF
CDR3nt: TGTGCCAGTCGACAGTTCTCTGGAAACACCATATATTTT
v_gene: TRBV6-6
abundance: once
j_gene: TRBJ1-3
d_gene: NA

CDR3aa: CASSQDIRGYNEQFF
CDR3nt: TGTGCCAGCAGCCAAGATATACGGGGTTACAATGAGCAGTTCTTC
v_gene: TRBV14
abundance: once
j_gene: TRBJ2-1
d_gene: NA

CDR3aa: CASKTSTRGTGELFF
CDR3nt: TGTGCCAGCAAGACTAGTACCCGGGGCACCGGGGAGCTGTTTTTT
v_gene: TRBV2
abundance: NA
j_gene: TRBJ2-2
d_gene: NA

CDR3aa: CASSSIQGGLEYGYTF
CDR3nt: TGCGCCAGCAGCTCCATACAGGGGGGCCTGGAGTATGGCTACACCTTC
v_gene: TRBV5-1
abundance: NA
j_gene: TRBJ1-2
d_gene: TRBD1

CDR3aa: CASSLVNGGYEQYF
CDR3nt: TGCGCCAGCAGCTTGGTGAACGGAGGCTACGAGCAGTACTTC
v_gene: TRBV5-1
abundance: NA
j_gene: TRBJ2-7
d_gene: NA

CDR3aa: CASSPGGLLKNEQFF
CDR3nt: TGTGCCAGCAGCCCCGGCGGCCTACTAAAAAATGAGCAGTTCTTC
v_gene: TRBV5-6
abundance: NA
j_gene: TRBJ2-1
d_gene: NA

CDR3aa: CATTSGPFYEQYF
CDR3nt: TGTGCCACAACTAGCGGGCCTTTTTACGAGCAGTACTTC
v_gene: TRBV10-3
abundance: NA
j_gene: TRBJ2-7
d_gene: TRBD2

CDR3aa: CASSTTGEAFF
CDR3nt: TGTGCCAGCAGTACGACAGGGGAAGCTTTCTTT
v_gene: TRBV6-1
abundance: NA
j_gene: TRBJ1-1
d_gene: TRBD1

CDR3aa: CASSRTGLNSPLHF
CDR3nt: TGCGCCAGCAGCCGGACAGGACTGAATTCACCCCTCCACTTT
v_gene: TRBV5-1
abundance: NA
j_gene: TRBJ1-6
d_gene: TRBD1

CDR3aa: CASSRDRGRYNEQFF
CDR3nt: TGTGCCAGCAGCCGAGACAGGGGGCGATACAATGAGCAGTTCTTC
v_gene: TRBV5-4
abundance: NA
j_gene: TRBJ2-1
d_gene: TRBD1

CDR3aa: CASSRLAYNHNEQFF
CDR3nt: TGTGCCAGCAGCCGACTAGCGTATAATCACAATGAGCAGTTCTTC
v_gene: TRBV9
abundance: NA
j_gene: TRBJ2-1
d_gene: TRBD2

CDR3aa: CASSPRTSPGGNYGYTF
CDR3nt: TGTGCCAGCTCACCACGGACCAGCCCGGGGGGCAACTATGGCTACACCTTC
v_gene: TRBV18
abundance: NA
j_gene: TRBJ1-2
d_gene: NA

CDR3aa: CASSPGTSGVSYEQYF
CDR3nt: TGCGCCAGCAGCCCTGGGACTAGCGGGGTTTCCTACGAGCAGTACTTC
v_gene: TRBV5-1
abundance: NA
j_gene: TRBJ2-7
d_gene: TRBD2

CDR3aa: CASSQTGSLNYGYTF
CDR3nt: TGTGCCAGTAGCCAGACAGGGTCGCTAAACTATGGCTACACCTTC
v_gene: TRBV19
abundance: NA
j_gene: TRBJ1-2
d_gene: TRBD1

CDR3aa: CASTDGQRGRETQYF
CDR3nt: TGTGCCAGCACCGACGGACAGCGGGGGAGGGAGACCCAGTACTTC
v_gene: TRBV5-4
abundance: NA
j_gene: TRBJ2-5
d_gene: TRBD2

CDR3aa: CASSVQAYGNEQFF
CDR3nt: TGTGCCAGCAGTGTACAGGCCTACGGGAATGAGCAGTTCTTC
v_gene: TRBV2
abundance: few
j_gene: TRBJ2-1
d_gene: NA

CDR3aa: CASSRAGIYDGYTF
CDR3nt: TGTGCCAGCAGCCGAGCCGGGATATATGATGGCTACACCTTC
v_gene: TRBV5-6
abundance: NA
j_gene: TRBJ1-2
d_gene: NA

CDR3aa: CTSSQSRTSGRIGQETQYF
CDR3nt: TGCACCAGCAGCCAAAGTAGGACTAGCGGGAGGATTGGGCAAGAGACCCAGTACTTC
v_gene: TRBV1
abundance: NA
j_gene: TRBJ2-5
d_gene: NA

CDR3aa: CASSFGQITDTQYF
CDR3nt: TGCGCCAGCAGCTTCGGACAGATAACAGATACGCAGTATTTT
v_gene: TRBV5-1
abundance: NA
j_gene: TRBJ2-3
d_gene: NA

CDR3aa: CASSIVATNEKLFF
CDR3nt: TGTGCCAGTAGTATAGTCGCAACTAATGAAAAACTGTTTTTT
v_gene: TRBV19
abundance: NA
j_gene: TRBJ1-4
d_gene: NA

CDR3aa: CASSLRPGAARLQETQYF
CDR3nt: TGTGCCAGCAGCCTACGTCCAGGAGCGGCGAGGCTCCAAGAGACCCAGTACTTC
v_gene: TRBV5-6
abundance: NA
j_gene: TRBJ2-5
d_gene: NA

CDR3aa: CASTKIRTGGGYTF
CDR3nt: TGTGCCAGCACCAAGATAAGGACAGGAGGTGGATACACCTTC
v_gene: TRBV7-2
abundance: NA
j_gene: TRBJ1-2
d_gene: TRBD1

CDR3aa: CASSTQGHSNQPQHF
CDR3nt: TGTGCCAGCAGCACACAGGGCCACAGCAATCAGCCCCAGCATTTT
v_gene: TRBV6-1
abundance: NA
j_gene: TRBJ1-5
d_gene: NA

CDR3aa: CASSIPRGTGYYGYTF
CDR3nt: TGTGCCAGCAGCATTCCGCGAGGGACAGGGTACTATGGCTACACCTTC
v_gene: TRBV11-2
abundance: NA
j_gene: TRBJ1-2
d_gene: TRBD1

CDR3aa: CASSTSGRFNEQFF
CDR3nt: TGTGCCAGCAGCACTAGCGGGCGGTTCAATGAGCAGTTCTTC
v_gene: TRBV7-6
abundance: NA
j_gene: TRBJ2-1
d_gene: TRBD2

CDR3aa: CSGTSENSYNEQFF
CDR3nt: TGCAGCGGGACTAGCGAGAACTCCTACAATGAGCAGTTCTTC
v_gene: TRBV29-1
abundance: NA
j_gene: TRBJ2-1
d_gene: TRBD2

CDR3aa: CATSRARGNIQYF
CDR3nt: TGTGCCACCAGCAGAGCCAGGGGGAACATTCAGTACTTC
v_gene: TRBV15
abundance: NA
j_gene: TRBJ2-4
d_gene: TRBD1

CDR3aa: CASSSGPSYEQYF
CDR3nt: TGCGCCAGCAGCTCGGGTCCATCCTACGAGCAGTACTTC
v_gene: TRBV5-1
abundance: NA
j_gene: TRBJ2-7
d_gene: NA

CDR3aa: CASSRTSVGIYIQYF
CDR3nt: TGTGCCAGCAGCCGTACTAGCGTCGGTATTTACATTCAGTACTTC
v_gene: TRBV28
abundance: NA
j_gene: TRBJ2-4
d_gene: TRBD2